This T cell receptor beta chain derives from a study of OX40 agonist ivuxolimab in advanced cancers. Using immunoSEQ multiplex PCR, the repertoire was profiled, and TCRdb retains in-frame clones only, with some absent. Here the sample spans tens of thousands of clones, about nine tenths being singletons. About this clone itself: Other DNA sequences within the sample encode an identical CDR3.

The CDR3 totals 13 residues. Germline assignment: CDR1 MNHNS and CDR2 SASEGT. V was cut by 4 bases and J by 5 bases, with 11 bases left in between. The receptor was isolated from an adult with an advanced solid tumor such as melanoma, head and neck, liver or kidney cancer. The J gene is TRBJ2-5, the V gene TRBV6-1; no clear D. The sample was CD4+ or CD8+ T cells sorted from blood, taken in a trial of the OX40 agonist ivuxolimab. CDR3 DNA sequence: TGTGCCAGCAGTGGGAAGAGTAAGGAGACCCAGTACTTC. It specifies CASSGKSKETQYF.